Listed below are T cell receptor beta chains from one sample, sequenced in a study of read filtering for tumor transcriptome and immune sequencing. TCRdb reanalysed the reads using MiXCR and keeps one entry per CDR3 protein. The sample shows about 48,000 distinct CDR3 sequences, less than 20% of them seen only once. Sequenced input: a population of CD138-negative cells sorted from bone marrow. The receptors here all came from a donor aged 40 or older with multiple myeloma. The CDR3 runs from the conserved cysteine through the conserved F or W. Each record gives: clone size, J gene, D gene, V gene, CDR3 length, CDR3 protein, CDR3 DNA. The D gene is left open where the match is weak. Not every row has a clone size; where given, it reads once, few, many or a size class.

abundance: many; j_gene: TRBJ1-1; d_gene: -; v_gene: TRBV29-1; len: 11; CDR3aa: CSVGRGTEAFF; CDR3nt: TGCAGCGTGGGACGGGGGACTGAAGCTTTCTTT
abundance: many; j_gene: TRBJ1-1; d_gene: -; v_gene: TRBV16; len: 15; CDR3aa: CASSPAAMWDTEAFF; CDR3nt: TGTGCCAGCAGCCCGGCAGCGATGTGGGACACTGAAGCTTTCTTT
abundance: many; j_gene: TRBJ2-1; d_gene: -; v_gene: TRBV3-1; len: 16; CDR3aa: CASSQGGAGPHNEQFF; CDR3nt: TGTGCCAGCAGCCAAGGGGGGGCGGGGCCTCACAATGAGCAGTTCTTC
abundance: many; j_gene: TRBJ2-7; d_gene: TRBD1; v_gene: TRBV7-2; len: 14; CDR3aa: CASSLGQLSYEQYF; CDR3nt: TGTGCCAGCAGCTTGGGACAGCTGTCCTACGAGCAGTACTTC
abundance: few; j_gene: TRBJ1-2; d_gene: -; v_gene: TRBV28; len: 13; CDR3aa: CASTFRQNYGYTF; CDR3nt: TGTGCCAGCACCTTTAGGCAGAACTATGGCTACACCTTC
abundance: many; j_gene: TRBJ2-3; d_gene: -; v_gene: TRBV4-1; len: 14; CDR3aa: CASSRVAVTDTQYF; CDR3nt: TGCGCCAGCAGCCGAGTAGCGGTCACAGATACGCAGTATTTT
abundance: many; j_gene: TRBJ2-5; d_gene: -; v_gene: TRBV7-9; len: 12; CDR3aa: CASRLNTETQYF; CDR3nt: TGTGCCAGCAGGCTTAACACAGAGACCCAGTACTTC
abundance: once; j_gene: TRBJ2-7; d_gene: -; v_gene: TRBV27; len: 13; CDR3aa: CSSNWTVWNEQYF; CDR3nt: TGTTCCAGCAATTGGACCGTTTGGAACGAGCAGTACTTC
abundance: -; j_gene: TRBJ1-1; d_gene: -; v_gene: TRBV29-1; len: 12; CDR3aa: CSVDLGASEAFF; CDR3nt: TGCAGCGTTGACTTAGGGGCCTCTGAAGCTTTCTTT
abundance: -; j_gene: TRBJ2-7; d_gene: TRBD2; v_gene: TRBV20-1; len: 17; CDR3aa: CSAGGLAGGRGGDEQYF; CDR3nt: TGCAGTGCAGGGGGACTAGCGGGAGGCCGCGGGGGGGACGAGCAGTACTTC
abundance: many; j_gene: TRBJ2-3; d_gene: TRBD2; v_gene: TRBV12-3/TRBV12-4; len: 15; CDR3aa: CASSFGGRSTDTQYF; CDR3nt: TGTGCCAGCAGTTTCGGCGGGAGGTCCACAGATACGCAGTATTTT
abundance: -; j_gene: TRBJ2-2; d_gene: -; v_gene: TRBV5-1; len: 15; CDR3aa: CAGSLSGKNTGELFF; CDR3nt: TGCGCCGGCAGCTTGTCAGGGAAAAACACCGGGGAGCTGTTTTTT
abundance: many; j_gene: TRBJ2-1; d_gene: TRBD2; v_gene: TRBV20-1; len: 13; CDR3aa: CSARSGRFNEQFF; CDR3nt: TGCAGTGCTAGAAGCGGGAGATTCAATGAGCAGTTCTTC
abundance: -; j_gene: TRBJ2-2; d_gene: TRBD2; v_gene: TRBV19; len: 17; CDR3aa: CASSGLAGLANTGELFF; CDR3nt: TGTGCCAGTAGTGGACTAGCGGGACTTGCGAACACCGGGGAGCTGTTTTTT
abundance: many; j_gene: TRBJ2-2; d_gene: -; v_gene: TRBV20-1; len: 12; CDR3aa: CSARGNTGELFF; CDR3nt: TGCAGTGCTAGGGGAAACACCGGGGAGCTGTTTTTT
abundance: many; j_gene: TRBJ2-1; d_gene: TRBD2; v_gene: TRBV6-6; len: 17; CDR3aa: CASSYSTGTSGPNEQFF; CDR3nt: TGTGCCAGCAGTTACTCGACCGGGACTAGCGGGCCCAATGAGCAGTTCTTC
abundance: many; j_gene: TRBJ1-1; d_gene: TRBD1; v_gene: TRBV6-2/TRBV6-3; len: 11; CDR3aa: CASRDRLEAFF; CDR3nt: TGTGCCAGCCGGGACAGATTAGAAGCTTTCTTT
abundance: many; j_gene: TRBJ2-7; d_gene: TRBD1; v_gene: TRBV6-5; len: 17; CDR3aa: CASSSPQPGQGTYEQYF; CDR3nt: TGTGCCAGCAGTTCCCCCCAACCGGGACAGGGAACCTACGAGCAGTACTTC
abundance: -; j_gene: TRBJ2-1; d_gene: TRBD2; v_gene: TRBV12-3/TRBV12-4; len: 15; CDR3aa: CASKFRTSLYNEQFF; CDR3nt: TGTGCCAGCAAGTTCCGGACTAGTCTGTACAATGAGCAGTTCTTC
abundance: -; j_gene: TRBJ1-5; d_gene: -; v_gene: TRBV2; len: 13; CDR3aa: CASRGQVQEPQHF; CDR3nt: TGTGCCAGCAGGGGACAAGTTCAAGAGCCCCAGCATTTT
abundance: few; j_gene: TRBJ2-1; d_gene: -; v_gene: TRBV18; len: 13; CDR3aa: CASSIDGHNEQFF; CDR3nt: TGTGCCAGCTCAATAGACGGTCACAATGAGCAGTTCTTC
abundance: few; j_gene: TRBJ2-7; d_gene: -; v_gene: TRBV7-2; len: 14; CDR3aa: CASSLGGTLLEQYF; CDR3nt: TGTGCCAGCAGCTTAGGTGGGACCCTTCTCGAGCAGTACTTC
abundance: -; j_gene: TRBJ2-5; d_gene: -; v_gene: TRBV29-1; len: 10; CDR3aa: CSALVETQYF; CDR3nt: TGCAGCGCTTTGGTTGAGACCCAGTACTTC
abundance: many; j_gene: TRBJ2-5; d_gene: -; v_gene: TRBV28; len: 16; CDR3aa: CASSPQGRLGQETQYF; CDR3nt: TGTGCCAGCAGTCCCCAGGGGCGCCTTGGGCAAGAGACCCAGTACTTC
abundance: many; j_gene: TRBJ2-3; d_gene: -; v_gene: TRBV7-8; len: 16; CDR3aa: CASSLATGTSTDTQYF; CDR3nt: TGTGCCAGCAGCTTAGCGACAGGTACTAGCACAGATACGCAGTATTTT
abundance: many; j_gene: TRBJ2-1; d_gene: TRBD2; v_gene: TRBV29-1; len: 19; CDR3aa: CSVFGTSGTSLPSYNEQFF; CDR3nt: TGCAGCGTTTTCGGGACTAGCGGGACCTCACTCCCATCATACAATGAGCAGTTCTTC
abundance: -; j_gene: TRBJ2-7; d_gene: -; v_gene: TRBV20-1; len: 15; CDR3aa: CSATPGEGISYEQYF; CDR3nt: TGCAGTGCTACGCCCGGGGAAGGGATTTCCTACGAGCAGTACTTC
abundance: -; j_gene: TRBJ2-2; d_gene: -; v_gene: TRBV5-5; len: 17; CDR3aa: CASSLVARDSYTGELFF; CDR3nt: TGTGCCAGCAGCTTGGTGGCCCGAGACAGTTACACCGGGGAGCTGTTTTTT
abundance: few; j_gene: TRBJ2-2; d_gene: -; v_gene: TRBV24-1; len: 15; CDR3aa: CATMGRTGNTGELFF; CDR3nt: TGTGCCACCATGGGCCGAACAGGGAACACCGGGGAGCTGTTTTTT
abundance: -; j_gene: TRBJ2-3; d_gene: -; v_gene: TRBV19; len: 14; CDR3aa: CASSNTGLTDTQYF; CDR3nt: TGTGCCAGTAGTAACACGGGGCTCACAGATACGCAGTATTTT
abundance: -; j_gene: TRBJ2-1; d_gene: TRBD2; v_gene: TRBV6-2/TRBV6-3; len: 18; CDR3aa: CACSYSISGSNPYNGQFF; CDR3nt: TGTGCCTGCAGTTACTCGATAAGCGGGAGTAACCCCTACAATGGGCAGTTCTTC
abundance: many; j_gene: TRBJ1-1; d_gene: -; v_gene: TRBV30; len: 13; CDR3aa: CAWSGGHYTEAFF; CDR3nt: TGTGCCTGGAGCGGGGGCCATTACACTGAAGCTTTCTTT
abundance: -; j_gene: TRBJ1-1; d_gene: -; v_gene: TRBV7-9; len: 13; CDR3aa: CASSPGGYDPAFF; CDR3nt: TGTGCCAGCAGCCCAGGTGGGTACGACCCAGCTTTCTTT
abundance: many; j_gene: TRBJ2-5; d_gene: -; v_gene: TRBV18; len: 12; CDR3aa: CASSPPEETQYF; CDR3nt: TGTGCCAGCTCACCACCCGAAGAGACCCAGTACTTC
abundance: many; j_gene: TRBJ2-1; d_gene: TRBD1; v_gene: TRBV24-1; len: 17; CDR3aa: CATSDPNGQGALDEQFF; CDR3nt: TGTGCCACCAGTGATCCCAATGGACAGGGAGCGCTGGATGAGCAGTTCTTC
abundance: many; j_gene: TRBJ1-1; d_gene: TRBD1; v_gene: TRBV5-1; len: 12; CDR3aa: CASRVDRGMAFF; CDR3nt: TGCGCCAGCAGAGTCGACAGGGGGATGGCTTTCTTT
abundance: many; j_gene: TRBJ1-2; d_gene: -; v_gene: TRBV11-3; len: 13; CDR3aa: CASSLGQFDGYTF; CDR3nt: TGTGCCAGCAGCTTGGGGCAATTTGATGGCTACACCTTC
abundance: many; j_gene: TRBJ2-7; d_gene: TRBD2; v_gene: TRBV20-1; len: 14; CDR3aa: CSARNPSGSYEQYF; CDR3nt: TGCAGTGCTAGGAACCCTAGCGGATCCTACGAGCAGTACTTC
abundance: many; j_gene: TRBJ1-1; d_gene: -; v_gene: TRBV12-3/TRBV12-4; len: 14; CDR3aa: CASRHRHLNTEAFF; CDR3nt: TGTGCCAGCAGACACCGGCATTTGAACACTGAAGCTTTCTTT
abundance: many; j_gene: TRBJ2-3; d_gene: -; v_gene: TRBV20-1; len: 13; CDR3aa: CSATPGSEDTQYF; CDR3nt: TGCAGTGCTACCCCGGGGTCGGAAGATACGCAGTATTTT